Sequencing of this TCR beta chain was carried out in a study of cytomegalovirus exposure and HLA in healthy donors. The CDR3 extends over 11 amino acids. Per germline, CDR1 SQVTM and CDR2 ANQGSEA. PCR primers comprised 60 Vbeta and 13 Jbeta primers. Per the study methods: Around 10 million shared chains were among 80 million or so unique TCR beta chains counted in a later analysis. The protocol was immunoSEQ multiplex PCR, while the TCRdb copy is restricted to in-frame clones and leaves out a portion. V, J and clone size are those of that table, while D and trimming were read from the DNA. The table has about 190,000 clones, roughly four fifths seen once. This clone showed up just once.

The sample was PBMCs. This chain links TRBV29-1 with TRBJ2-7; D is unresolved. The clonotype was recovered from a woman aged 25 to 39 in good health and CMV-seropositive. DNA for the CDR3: TGCACCCTGCGGCACCTCTACGAGCAGTACTTC. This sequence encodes CTLRHLYEQYF.